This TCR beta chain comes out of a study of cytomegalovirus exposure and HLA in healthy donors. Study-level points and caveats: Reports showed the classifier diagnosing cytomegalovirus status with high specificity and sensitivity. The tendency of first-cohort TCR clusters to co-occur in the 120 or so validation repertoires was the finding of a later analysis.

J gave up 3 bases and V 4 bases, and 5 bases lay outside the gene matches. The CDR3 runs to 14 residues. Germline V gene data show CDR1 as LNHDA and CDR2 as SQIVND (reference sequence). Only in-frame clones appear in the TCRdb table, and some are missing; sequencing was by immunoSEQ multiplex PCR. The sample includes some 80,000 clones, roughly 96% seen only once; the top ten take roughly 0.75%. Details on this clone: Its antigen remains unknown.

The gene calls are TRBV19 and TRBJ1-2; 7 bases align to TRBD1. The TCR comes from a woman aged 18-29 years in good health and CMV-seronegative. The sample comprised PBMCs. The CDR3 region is CASSKTGTDYGYTF. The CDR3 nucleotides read TGTGCCAGTAGTAAAACCGGGACAGACTATGGCTACACCTTC. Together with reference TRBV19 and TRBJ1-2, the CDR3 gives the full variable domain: DGGITQSPKYLFRKEGQNVTLSCEQNLNHDAMYWYRQDPGQGLRLIYYSQIVNDFQKGDIAEGYSVSREKKESFPLTVTSAQKNPTAFYLCASSKTGTDYGYTFGSGTRLTVV.